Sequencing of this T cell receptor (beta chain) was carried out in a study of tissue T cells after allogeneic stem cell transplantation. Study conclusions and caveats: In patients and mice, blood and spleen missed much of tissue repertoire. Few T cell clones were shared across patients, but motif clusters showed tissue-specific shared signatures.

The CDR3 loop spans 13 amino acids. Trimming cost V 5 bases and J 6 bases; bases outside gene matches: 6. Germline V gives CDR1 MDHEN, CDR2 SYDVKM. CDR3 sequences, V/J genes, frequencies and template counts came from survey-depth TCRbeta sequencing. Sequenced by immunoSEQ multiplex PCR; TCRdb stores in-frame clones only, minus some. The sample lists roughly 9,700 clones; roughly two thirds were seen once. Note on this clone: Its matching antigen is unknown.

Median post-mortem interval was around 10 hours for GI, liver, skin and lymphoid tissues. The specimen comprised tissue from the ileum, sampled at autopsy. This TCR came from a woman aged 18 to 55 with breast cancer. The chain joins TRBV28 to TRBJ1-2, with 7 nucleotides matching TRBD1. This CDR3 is CASSPDRVDGYTF. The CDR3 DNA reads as TGTGCCAGCAGTCCCGACAGGGTGGATGGCTACACCTTC.